This TCR beta chain was sequenced in a study of circulating and synovial CD4+ cells in juvenile arthritis. Findings and limits, study-wide: CPL versus bulk CD4 samples: T cell genome counts differed by at least an order of magnitude.

To note about this clone: Its antigen remains unknown.

The table came from immunoSEQ multiplex PCR; TCRdb's copy has only in-frame clones and leaves some out. The sample lists around 32,000 clones, 80% to 95% occurring once. The germline V and J ends were trimmed by 3 bases and 4 bases, with 19 bases remaining between them. The CDR3 is 16 amino acids. The germline gives CDR1 KGHSH, CDR2 LQKENI. The chain joins TRBV18 to TRBJ2-7; D might be TRBD2 (5 bases). Sequencing was done on a sample of CD4+ T cells from blood. This clonotype originated in a human donor with juvenile idiopathic arthritis. The CDR3 region is CASSPVLGATIYEQYF. DNA for the CDR3: TGTGCCAGCTCACCGGTCCTGGGAGCGACCATATACGAGCAGTACTTC.